These 8 T cell receptor beta chains were sequenced from one sample in a study of response to subunit inactivated influenza vaccine. From the RT-PCR reads, TCRdb called clonotypes with MiXCR, one entry per CDR3 protein. The data show about 160,000 distinct CDR3 sequences, about 11% seen once. This sample comprised non-naive T cells sorted from PBMCs, obtained roughly 46 days after vaccination. These receptor sequences come from a man aged 50-60 years who received an inactivated influenza vaccine.

This clonotype showed up many times. This chain connects TRBV12-3 or TRBV12-4 to TRBJ2-2; D tentatively reads TRBD1 or TRBD2 (5 bases each). There are 14 residues in the CDR3. V was shortened by 6 bases and J by 6 bases, with 14 bases between the two germline ends. CDR3 residues: CASSPGRKAGELFF. The CDR3 bases are TGTGCCAGCAGCCCGGGACGGAAGGCCGGGGAGCTGTTTTTT.

This clonotype has a count of ten or more. The gene calls are TRBV7-9 and TRBJ1-2; TRBD1 aligns across 8 bases. With 6 bases clipped from V and 4 bases from J, the junction kept 4 bases outside the gene matches. Germline V gives CDR1 SEHNR, CDR2 FQNEAQ (reference sequence). The CDR3 has 13 amino acids. The CDR3 region has the DNA TGTGCCAGCAGTGAAGGACAGGGCTATGGCTACACCTTC. It translates to CASSEGQGYGYTF.

This clonotype occurred many times. The chain is built from TRBV11-2 and TRBJ2-7; 7 bases are shared with TRBD1. J was trimmed by 1 base and V by 5 bases; bases with no gene match: 11. CDR1 is SGHAT, CDR2 FQNNGV, per germline. The CDR3 is made up of 16 amino acids. The CDR3 protein is CASSHWTGKISYEQYF. Written as DNA, the CDR3 is TGTGCCAGCAGCCACTGGACAGGAAAGATATCCTACGAGCAGTACTTC.

A few counts support this clonotype. V gene TRBV6-2 or TRBV6-3 combines with J gene TRBJ2-7, with 7 bases that match TRBD1. The CDR3 is 15 residues long. Trimming removed 7 bases from V and 2 bases from J; junction bases left unmatched: 11. Germline loops: CDR1 MNHEY, CDR2 SVGEGT. Here the CDR3 reads CASTLTGQAAYEQYF. DNA for the CDR3: TGTGCCAGCACGCTAACTGGACAGGCAGCCTACGAGCAGTACTTC.

This clonotype was detected ten times or more. J is TRBJ1-1 and V is TRBV5-1, with D unresolved. Germline V lookup: CDR1 SGHRS, CDR2 YFSETQ. V lost 0 bases, J lost 2 bases, and 11 bases lay in between. The CDR3 spans 15 residues. The CDR3 loop is CASSLAEGSNTEAFF. The CDR3 bases are TGCGCCAGCAGCTTGGCCGAGGGTTCCAACACTGAAGCTTTCTTT.

This clonotype was observed at least ten times. This chain links TRBV7-8 with TRBJ1-2, with D perhaps matching TRBD1 (6 bases). The CDR3 runs 17 residues. Trimming removed 5 bases at V and 2 bases at J, with 21 bases between. Germline values: CDR1 SGHVS, CDR2 FQNEAQ. In DNA, the CDR3 is TGTGCCAGCAGCCCCCGGGGGGGCAGGGAATGGAACTATGGCTACACCTTC. As protein: CASSPRGGREWNYGYTF.

In its sample, this clonotype was seen many times. The chain uses TRBV12-3 or TRBV12-4 and TRBJ2-5, with D tentatively TRBD1 or TRBD2 (7 bases each). Trimming left V 3 bases short and J 4 bases short, with 12 bases between. This CDR3 spans 14 amino acids. The CDR3 nucleotides are TGTGCCAGCAGTTTGGTCAGGGGGGGAGAGACCCAGTACTTC. This translates into CASSLVRGGETQYF.

This clonotype turned up a few times. The gene calls are TRBV4-2 and TRBJ1-6; 9 positions agree with TRBD1. The CDR3 is 15 amino acids. Germline V CDR1 and CDR2: LGHNA, YNFKEQ. J was trimmed by 10 bases and V by 3 bases; bases with no gene match: 7. The CDR3 here is CASSQGTGSISPLHF. CDR3 nucleotides: TGTGCCAGCAGCCAGGGGACAGGGAGTATCTCACCCCTCCACTTT.